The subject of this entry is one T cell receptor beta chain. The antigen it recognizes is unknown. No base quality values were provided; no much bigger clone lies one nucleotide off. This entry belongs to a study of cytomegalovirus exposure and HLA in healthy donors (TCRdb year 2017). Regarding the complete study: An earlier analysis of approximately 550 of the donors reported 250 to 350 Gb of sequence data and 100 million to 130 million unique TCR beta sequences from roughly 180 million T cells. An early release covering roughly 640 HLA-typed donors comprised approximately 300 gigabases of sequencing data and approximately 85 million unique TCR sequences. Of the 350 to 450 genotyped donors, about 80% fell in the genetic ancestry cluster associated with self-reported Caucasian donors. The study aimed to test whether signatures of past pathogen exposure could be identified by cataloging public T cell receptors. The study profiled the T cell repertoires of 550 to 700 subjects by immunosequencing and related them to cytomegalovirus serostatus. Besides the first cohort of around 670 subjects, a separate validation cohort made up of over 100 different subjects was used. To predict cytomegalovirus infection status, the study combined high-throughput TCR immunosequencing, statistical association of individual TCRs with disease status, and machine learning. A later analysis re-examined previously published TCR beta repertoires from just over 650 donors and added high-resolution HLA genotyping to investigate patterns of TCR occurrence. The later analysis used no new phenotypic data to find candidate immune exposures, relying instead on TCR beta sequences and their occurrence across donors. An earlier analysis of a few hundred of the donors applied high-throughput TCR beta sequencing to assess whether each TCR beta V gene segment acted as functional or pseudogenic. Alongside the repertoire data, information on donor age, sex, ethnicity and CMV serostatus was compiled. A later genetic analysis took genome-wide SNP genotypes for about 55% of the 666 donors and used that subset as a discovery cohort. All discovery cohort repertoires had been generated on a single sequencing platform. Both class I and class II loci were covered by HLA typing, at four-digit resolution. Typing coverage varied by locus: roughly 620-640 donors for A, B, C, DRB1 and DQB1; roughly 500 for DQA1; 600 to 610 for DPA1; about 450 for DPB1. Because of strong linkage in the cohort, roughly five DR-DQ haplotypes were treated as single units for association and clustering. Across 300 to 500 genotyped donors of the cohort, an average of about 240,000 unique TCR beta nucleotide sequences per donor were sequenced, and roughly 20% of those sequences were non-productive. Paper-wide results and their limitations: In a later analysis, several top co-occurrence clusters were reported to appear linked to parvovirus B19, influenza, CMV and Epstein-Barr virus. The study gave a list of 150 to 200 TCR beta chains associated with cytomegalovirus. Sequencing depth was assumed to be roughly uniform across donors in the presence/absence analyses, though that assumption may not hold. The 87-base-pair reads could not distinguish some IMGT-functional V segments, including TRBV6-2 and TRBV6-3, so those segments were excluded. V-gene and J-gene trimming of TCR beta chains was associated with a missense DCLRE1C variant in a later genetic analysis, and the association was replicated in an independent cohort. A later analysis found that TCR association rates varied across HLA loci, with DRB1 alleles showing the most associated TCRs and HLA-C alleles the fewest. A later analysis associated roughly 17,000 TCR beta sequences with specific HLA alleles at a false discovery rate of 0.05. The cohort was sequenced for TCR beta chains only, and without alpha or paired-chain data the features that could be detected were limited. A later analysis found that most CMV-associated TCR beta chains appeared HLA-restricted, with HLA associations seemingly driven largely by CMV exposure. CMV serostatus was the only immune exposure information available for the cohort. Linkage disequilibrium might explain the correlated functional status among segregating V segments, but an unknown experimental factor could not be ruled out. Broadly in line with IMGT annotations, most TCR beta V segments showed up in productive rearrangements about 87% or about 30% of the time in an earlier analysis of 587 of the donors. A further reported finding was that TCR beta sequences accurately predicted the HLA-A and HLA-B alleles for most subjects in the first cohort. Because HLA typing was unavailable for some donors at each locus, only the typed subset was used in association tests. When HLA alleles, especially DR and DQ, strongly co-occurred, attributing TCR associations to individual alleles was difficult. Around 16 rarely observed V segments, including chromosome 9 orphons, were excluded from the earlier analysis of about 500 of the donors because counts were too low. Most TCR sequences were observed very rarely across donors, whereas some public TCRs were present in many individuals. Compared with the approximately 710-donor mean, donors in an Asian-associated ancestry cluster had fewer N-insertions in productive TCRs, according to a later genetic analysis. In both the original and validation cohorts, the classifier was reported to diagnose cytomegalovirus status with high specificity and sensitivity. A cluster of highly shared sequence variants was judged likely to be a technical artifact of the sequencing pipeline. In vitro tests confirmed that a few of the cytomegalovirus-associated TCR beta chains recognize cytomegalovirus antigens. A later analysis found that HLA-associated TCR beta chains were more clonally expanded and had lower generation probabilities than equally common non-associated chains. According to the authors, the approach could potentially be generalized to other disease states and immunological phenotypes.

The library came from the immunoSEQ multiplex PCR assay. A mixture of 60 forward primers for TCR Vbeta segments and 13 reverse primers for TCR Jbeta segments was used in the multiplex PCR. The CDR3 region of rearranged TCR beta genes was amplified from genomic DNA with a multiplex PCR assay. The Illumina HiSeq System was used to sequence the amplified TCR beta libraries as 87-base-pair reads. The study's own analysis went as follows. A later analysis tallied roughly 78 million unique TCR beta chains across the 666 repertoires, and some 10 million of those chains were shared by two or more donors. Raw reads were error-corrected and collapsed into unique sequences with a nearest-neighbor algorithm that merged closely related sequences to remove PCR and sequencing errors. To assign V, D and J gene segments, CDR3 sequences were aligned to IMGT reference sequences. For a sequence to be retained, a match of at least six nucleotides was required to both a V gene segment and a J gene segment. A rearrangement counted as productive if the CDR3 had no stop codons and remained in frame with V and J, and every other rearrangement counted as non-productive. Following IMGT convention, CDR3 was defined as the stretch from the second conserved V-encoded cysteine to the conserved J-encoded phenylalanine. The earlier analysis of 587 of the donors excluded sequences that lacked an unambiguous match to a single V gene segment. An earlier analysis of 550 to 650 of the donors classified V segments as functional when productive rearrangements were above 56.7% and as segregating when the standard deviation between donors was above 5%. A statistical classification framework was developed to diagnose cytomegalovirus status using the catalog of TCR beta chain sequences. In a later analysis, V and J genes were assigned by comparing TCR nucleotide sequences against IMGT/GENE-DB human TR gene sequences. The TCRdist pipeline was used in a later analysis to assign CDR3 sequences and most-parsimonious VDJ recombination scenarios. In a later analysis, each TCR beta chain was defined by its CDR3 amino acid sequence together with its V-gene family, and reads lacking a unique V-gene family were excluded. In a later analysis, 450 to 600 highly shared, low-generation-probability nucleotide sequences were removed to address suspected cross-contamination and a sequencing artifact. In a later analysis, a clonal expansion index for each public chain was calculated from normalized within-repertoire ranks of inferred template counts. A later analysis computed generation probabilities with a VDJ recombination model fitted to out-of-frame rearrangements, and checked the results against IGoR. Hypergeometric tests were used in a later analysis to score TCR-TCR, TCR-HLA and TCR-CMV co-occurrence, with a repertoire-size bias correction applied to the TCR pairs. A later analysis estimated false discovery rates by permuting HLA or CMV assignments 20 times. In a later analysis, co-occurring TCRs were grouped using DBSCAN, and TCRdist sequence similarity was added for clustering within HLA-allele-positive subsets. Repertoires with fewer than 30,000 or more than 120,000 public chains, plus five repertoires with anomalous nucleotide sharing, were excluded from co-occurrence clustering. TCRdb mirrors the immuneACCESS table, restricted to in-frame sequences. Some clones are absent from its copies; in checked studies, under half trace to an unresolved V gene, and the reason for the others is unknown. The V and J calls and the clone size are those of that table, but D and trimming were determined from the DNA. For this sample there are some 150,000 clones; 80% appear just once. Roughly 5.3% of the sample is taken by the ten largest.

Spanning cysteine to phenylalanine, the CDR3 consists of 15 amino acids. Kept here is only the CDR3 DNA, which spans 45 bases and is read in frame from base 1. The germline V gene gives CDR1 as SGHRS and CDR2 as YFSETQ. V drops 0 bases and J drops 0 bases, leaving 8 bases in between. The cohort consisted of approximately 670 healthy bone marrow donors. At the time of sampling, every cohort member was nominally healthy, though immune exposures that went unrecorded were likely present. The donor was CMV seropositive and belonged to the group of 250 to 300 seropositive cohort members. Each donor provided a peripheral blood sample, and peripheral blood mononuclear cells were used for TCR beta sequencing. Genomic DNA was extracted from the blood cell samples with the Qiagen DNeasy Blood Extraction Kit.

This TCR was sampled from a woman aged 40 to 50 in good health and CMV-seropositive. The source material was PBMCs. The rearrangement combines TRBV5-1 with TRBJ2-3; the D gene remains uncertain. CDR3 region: CASSLDSSSTDTQYF. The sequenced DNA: TGCGCCAGCAGCTTGGACAGCTCGAGCACAGATACGCAGTATTTT.